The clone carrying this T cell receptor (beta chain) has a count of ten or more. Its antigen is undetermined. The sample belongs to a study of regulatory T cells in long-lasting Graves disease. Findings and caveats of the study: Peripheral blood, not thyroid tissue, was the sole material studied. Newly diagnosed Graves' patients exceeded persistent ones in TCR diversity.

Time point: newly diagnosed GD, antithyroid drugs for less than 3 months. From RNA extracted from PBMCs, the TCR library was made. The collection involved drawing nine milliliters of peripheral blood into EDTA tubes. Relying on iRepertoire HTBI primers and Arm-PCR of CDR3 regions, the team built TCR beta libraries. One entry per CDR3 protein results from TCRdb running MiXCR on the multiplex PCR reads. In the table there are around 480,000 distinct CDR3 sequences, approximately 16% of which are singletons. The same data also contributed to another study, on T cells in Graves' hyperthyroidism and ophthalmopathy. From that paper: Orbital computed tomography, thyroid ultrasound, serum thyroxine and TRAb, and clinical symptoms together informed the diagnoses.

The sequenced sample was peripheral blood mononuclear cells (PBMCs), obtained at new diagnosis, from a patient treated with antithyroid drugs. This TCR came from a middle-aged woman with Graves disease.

This CDR3 is CSARAKARGNTEAFF. CDR3 in DNA: TGCAGTGCTAGAGCTAAAGCCAGGGGAAACACTGAAGCTTTCTTT. The chain combines TRBV20-1 with TRBJ1-1, with TRBD1 as a possible D gene (6 bases). The CDR3 sequence is 15 residues long. The V end lost 1 base, the J end lost 2 bases, and 14 bases lay between the germline ends. The germline gives CDR1 DFQATT, CDR2 SNEGSKA (reference sequence).